These 3 T cell receptor beta chains were all obtained from the same sample, sequenced in a study of blood T cell repertoires in COVID-19. Clones were read by immunoSEQ multiplex PCR, and TCRdb kept only the in-frame ones, dropping some. The repertoire holds 210,000 or so clones, with roughly four fifths as singletons. The sequenced material came from peripheral blood. The receptors come from a man aged 50 to 59 who had recovered from COVID-19.

The V call is TRBV5-6, the J call TRBJ2-6; 7 nucleotides agree with TRBD1. The CDR3 covers 18 residues. Per germline, CDR1 SGHDT and CDR2 YYEEEE. Losses at the gene ends were 5 bases for V and 0 bases for J; bases not matched to a gene: 11. CDR3 coding DNA: TGTGCCAGCAGACGATGGACAGGATACAACTCTGGGGCCAACGTCCTGACTTTC. This gives the protein CASRRWTGYNSGANVLTF.

The genes are TRBV5-4 and TRBJ2-5, with 9 bases identical to TRBD2. V was pared by 4 bases and J by 4 bases, with 14 bases of the junction left unmatched. The V gene's germline CDR1 is SGHNT and CDR2 YYREEE (reference sequence). The CDR3 spans 17 residues. CDR3 coding DNA: TGTGCCAGCAGCAACGGATTGGCGGGAGGGTCGGGAGAGACCCAGTACTTC. It translates to CASSNGLAGGSGETQYF.

The chain uses TRBV23-1 and TRBJ2-7, with D possibly TRBD2 on 6 matching bases. TRBV23-1 is given ORF status, its function remaining uncertain. This CDR3 comprises 16 residues. Trimming stripped 1 base from V and 5 bases from J, with 18 bases between. CDR3 in DNA: TGCGCCAGCAGTCAATTCGTTCTGCGGGATTCGGACGAGCAGTACTTC. This sequence encodes CASSQFVLRDSDEQYF.